A selection of T cell receptor beta chains follows, all from one sample in a study of T cell responses to AZD1222 COVID-19 vaccine. Sequenced by immunoSEQ multiplex PCR; TCRdb stores in-frame clones only, minus some. This repertoire shows under 70,000 clones, less than 90% found once; its top ten account for 21%. The material was peripheral blood, obtained on day 0 of AZD1222 vaccination. Receptors were obtained from an adult in good health. The CDR3 runs from the conserved cysteine through the conserved F or W. Fields, in order: clone size, D gene, J gene, V gene, CDR3 protein, CDR3 DNA. A D gene is named only where the DNA matches it firmly. Rows give clone size only sometimes, using once, few, many, or a class for an expanded clone.

NA	NA	TRBJ2-1	TRBV9	CASSVTGWAGEQFF	TGTGCCAGCAGCGTAACCGGCTGGGCGGGTGAGCAGTTCTTC
NA	TRBD1	TRBJ1-1	TRBV6-2/TRBV6-3	CASSYQTGDTEAFF	TGTGCCAGCAGTTACCAGACAGGGGACACTGAAGCTTTCTTT
NA	NA	TRBJ1-2	TRBV7-2	CASTLVTGIYGYTF	TGTGCCAGCACCCTCGTGACAGGCATCTATGGCTACACCTTC
NA	TRBD1	TRBJ2-7	TRBV9	CASSGGQGDGVEQYF	TGTGCCAGCAGCGGCGGACAGGGGGATGGTGTCGAGCAGTACTTC
NA	NA	TRBJ1-2	TRBV29-1	CSVEETRRSGYTF	TGCAGCGTTGAAGAAACCCGCCGTAGTGGCTACACCTTC
NA	TRBD2	TRBJ2-6	TRBV24-1	CATSDWSTGGTGANVLTF	TGTGCCACCAGTGATTGGTCCACGGGAGGCACTGGGGCCAACGTCCTGACTTTC
NA	TRBD1	TRBJ1-1	TRBV29-1	CSGGQVGGAFF	TGCAGCGGCGGACAGGTCGGTGGAGCTTTCTTT
NA	NA	TRBJ2-7	TRBV27	CASSFLGDYEQYF	TGTGCCAGCAGTTTTCTGGGAGACTACGAGCAGTACTTC
NA	NA	TRBJ2-7	TRBV5-5	CASSLAGISYEQYF	TGTGCCAGCAGCTTGGCTGGGATTTCCTACGAGCAGTACTTC
NA	TRBD1	TRBJ1-2	TRBV15	CATSRVGQGAGYGYTF	TGTGCCACCAGCAGGGTGGGACAGGGGGCAGGGTATGGCTACACCTTC
NA	NA	TRBJ1-6	TRBV18	CASSPSGITNSPLHF	TGTGCCAGCTCACCATCGGGGATTACCAATTCACCCCTCCACTTT
few	NA	TRBJ2-7	TRBV6-5	CASNWDPSSYEQYF	TGTGCCAGCAATTGGGACCCCAGCTCCTACGAGCAGTACTTC
NA	NA	TRBJ2-1	TRBV11-3	CASSLEAGSSYNEQFF	TGTGCCAGCAGCTTAGAGGCGGGGAGCTCCTACAATGAGCAGTTCTTC
NA	TRBD2	TRBJ2-1	TRBV29-1	CSTSSGRSEQFF	TGCAGCACCTCTAGCGGGAGATCTGAGCAGTTCTTC
NA	NA	TRBJ1-5	TRBV15	CATSRERGAGADRVFYSNQPQHF	TGTGCCACCAGCAGAGAGAGGGGGGCGGGAGCGGACAGAGTGTTTTATAGCAATCAGCCCCAGCATTTT
NA	NA	TRBJ2-1	TRBV23-1	CASSQSGGTYNEQFF	TGCGCCAGCAGTCAATCTGGGGGCACCTACAATGAGCAGTTCTTC
NA	TRBD2	TRBJ2-3	TRBV27	CASGLAGTDTQYF	TGTGCCAGCGGACTAGCTGGAACAGATACGCAGTATTTT
NA	NA	TRBJ2-5	TRBV28	CASSFYVASGEETQYF	TGTGCCAGCAGTTTCTATGTCGCGTCAGGCGAAGAGACCCAGTACTTC
NA	NA	TRBJ1-1	TRBV6-5	CASRGGTEAFF	TGTGCCAGCAGGGGGGGGACTGAAGCTTTCTTT
NA	NA	TRBJ2-7	TRBV11-1	CASSQLVNPYEQYF	TGTGCCAGCAGCCAACTAGTCAACCCCTACGAGCAGTACTTC
NA	NA	TRBJ1-1	TRBV7-2	CASSQVPAGLVAFF	TGTGCCAGCAGCCAAGTCCCTGCGGGGCTTGTAGCTTTCTTT
NA	TRBD1	TRBJ1-4	TRBV12-3/TRBV12-4	CASSQGAFEKLFF	TGTGCCAGCAGCCAGGGGGCATTTGAAAAACTGTTTTTT
NA	NA	TRBJ1-6	TRBV7-9	CASSPRLGDSPLHF	TGTGCCAGCAGCCCCCGTTTAGGGGATTCACCCCTCCACTTT
NA	NA	TRBJ1-4	TRBV4-3	CASSQDLWRATNEKLFF	TGCGCCAGCAGCCAAGATCTCTGGCGTGCAACTAATGAAAAACTGTTTTTT
once	NA	TRBJ2-2	TRBV6-2/TRBV6-3	CASSYRQAGELFF	TGTGCCAGCAGTTACCGACAGGCCGGGGAGCTGTTTTTT
NA	NA	TRBJ2-2	TRBV11-2	CASNDSPLGGELFF	TGTGCCAGCAACGACAGCCCTCTCGGCGGGGAGCTGTTTTTT
NA	TRBD1	TRBJ2-7	TRBV28	CASSSIWPGGYEQYF	TGTGCCAGCAGTTCGATTTGGCCAGGGGGATACGAGCAGTACTTC
NA	NA	TRBJ2-5	TRBV6-5	CASSYSSSGTQETQYF	TGTGCCAGCAGTTACTCGAGTAGTGGAACTCAAGAGACCCAGTACTTC
NA	NA	TRBJ2-7	TRBV15	CATSGDSNYF	TGTGCCACCAGCGGCGACAGTAATTACTTC
NA	NA	TRBJ2-6	TRBV9	CASSVGTISGANVLTF	TGTGCCAGCAGCGTGGGGACAATCTCTGGGGCCAACGTCCTGACTTTC
NA	TRBD1	TRBJ1-1	TRBV2	CASNYRGRDTEAFF	TGTGCCAGCAATTATAGGGGGCGCGACACTGAAGCTTTCTTT
NA	NA	TRBJ2-1	TRBV7-2	CASSLISLDEQFF	TGTGCCAGCAGCTTGATCAGTCTGGATGAGCAGTTCTTC
NA	TRBD1	TRBJ1-4	TRBV10-3	CATGGTLNEKLFF	TGTGCCACAGGGGGGACCCTTAATGAAAAACTGTTTTTT
once	TRBD1	TRBJ1-2	TRBV4-2	CASSQEGTGLNYGYTF	TGTGCCAGCAGCCAAGAAGGGACAGGGCTTAACTATGGCTACACCTTC
NA	TRBD1	TRBJ2-3	TRBV9	CASSVRQGVSDTQYF	TGTGCCAGCAGCGTGAGACAGGGGGTATCAGATACGCAGTATTTT
NA	NA	TRBJ1-4	TRBV3-1/TRBV3-2	CASSQPSGGAGKLFF	TGTGCCAGCAGCCAACCCTCAGGCGGGGCGGGAAAACTGTTTTTT
NA	TRBD1	TRBJ2-7	TRBV15	CATSSPNSGGEQYF	TGTGCCACCAGCAGCCCAAATTCAGGGGGCGAGCAGTACTTC
NA	NA	TRBJ1-3	TRBV7-2	CASSLVGGFSGNTIYF	TGTGCCAGCAGCTTAGTGGGGGGCTTCTCTGGAAACACCATATATTTT
NA	NA	TRBJ1-1	TRBV5-1	CASSLDSLNTEAFF	TGCGCCAGCAGCTTGGACTCCCTGAACACTGAAGCTTTCTTT
NA	TRBD1	TRBJ1-3	TRBV27	CASSDLGTGENTIYF	TGTGCCAGCAGTGATTTGGGGACAGGGGAAAACACCATATATTTT
NA	NA	TRBJ1-2	TRBV5-1	CASTLADRSLGGYTF	TGCGCCAGCACCCTAGCGGACAGATCCCTTGGTGGCTACACCTTC
NA	TRBD2	TRBJ2-3	TRBV13	CASSRTSGRLDTQYF	TGTGCCAGCAGTCGGACTAGCGGGAGATTAGATACGCAGTATTTT
medium-sized	NA	TRBJ2-1	TRBV27	CASSFSRDTYNEQFF	TGTGCCAGCAGTTTTTCGAGGGACACCTACAATGAGCAGTTCTTC
NA	NA	TRBJ1-6	TRBV18	CASSPGGGEGSPLHF	TGTGCCAGCTCCCCCGGGGGGGGAGAAGGTTCACCCCTCCACTTT
NA	NA	TRBJ2-7	TRBV7-2	CASSLVGGGTRASCYF	NA